This T cell receptor (beta chain) was identified during a study of metastatic and nonmetastatic thyroid tumors. Study-wide context: From malignant and benign thyroid patients, repertoires in blood and in tumor or nodule tissue were compared.

This clone has a count of ten or more. V gave up 5 bases and J gave up 4 bases; unmatched junction bases: 9. CDR1 is DFQATT, CDR2 SNEGSKA, per germline (reference sequence). The CDR3 loop spans 14 amino acids. Nobody among the patients had been given any treatment before thyroid surgery. MiXCR reprocessed the PCR reads for TCRdb. The sample has 26,000 or so clones, 15% to 20% seen once. This clonotype was obtained from a female donor with papillary thyroid cancer or a benign thyroid nodule (not recorded which). Some clones in this sample may be carry-over from other donors' samples. The chain is built from TRBV20-1 and TRBJ1-2; 8 bases are a match to TRBD1. The sample consisted of blood. CDR3 nucleotides: TGCAGTGCTGTTCCATTCACAGGGGGCTATGGCTACACCTTC. Encoded protein: CSAVPFTGGYGYTF.